This T cell receptor (beta chain) is from a study of blood T cell repertoires in COVID-19. Profiling relied on immunoSEQ multiplex PCR, and the TCRdb table lists in-frame clones only, not all of them. The table lists 250,000 or so clones, approximately 87% of them singletons. Germline V gene data show CDR1 as SGHTA and CDR2 as FQGTGA. J gave up 0 bases and V 3 bases, and 4 bases lay outside the gene matches. This CDR3 region has 16 residues. The sample taken for sequencing was peripheral blood. V usage is TRBV7-3 and J usage is TRBJ2-2; TRBD1 aligns across 7 bases. The TCR originated in a man in his sixties with acute or convalescent COVID-19. Here the CDR3 reads CASSFFGTANTGELFF. DNA of the CDR3: TGTGCCAGCAGCTTTTTCGGGACAGCGAACACCGGGGAGCTGTTTTTT.